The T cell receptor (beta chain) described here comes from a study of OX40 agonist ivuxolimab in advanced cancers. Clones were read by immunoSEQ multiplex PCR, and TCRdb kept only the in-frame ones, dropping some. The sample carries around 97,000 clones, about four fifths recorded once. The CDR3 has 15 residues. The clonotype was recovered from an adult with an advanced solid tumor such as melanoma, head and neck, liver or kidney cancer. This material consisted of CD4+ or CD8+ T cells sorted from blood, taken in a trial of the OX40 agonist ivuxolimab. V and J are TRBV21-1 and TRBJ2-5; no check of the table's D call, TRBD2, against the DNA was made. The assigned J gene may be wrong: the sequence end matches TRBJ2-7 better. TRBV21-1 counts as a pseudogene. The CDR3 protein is CASSRWFRESYEQYF. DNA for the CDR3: TGTGCCAGCAGCAGGTGGTTTCGGGAGTCCTACGAGCAGTACTTC.